This T cell receptor beta chain was found in a study of cytomegalovirus exposure and HLA in healthy donors (dated by TCRdb to between 2016 and 2019). Study-level background: The 500 to 800 repertoires of the first cohort and the 120 validation repertoires were produced on the same platform, according to a later analysis. To predict cytomegalovirus infection status, the study brought together high-throughput TCR immunosequencing, statistical association of individual TCRs with disease status, and machine learning. The study aimed to test whether signatures of past pathogen exposure could be identified by cataloging public T cell receptors. In addition to the first cohort of approximately 650 subjects, a separate validation cohort of 130 or so different subjects was used.

Receptor libraries were prepared by the immunoSEQ multiplex PCR assay. As for how the authors treated the data: A statistical classification framework was built to diagnose cytomegalovirus status from the catalog of TCR beta chain sequences. In its TCRdb copy, this immuneACCESS table keeps in-frame sequences only and misses some clones. Where compared with another copy, unresolved V genes explain less than half of these, and the others have no known cause. V and J calls and clone size are as listed in that table; D and trimming were resolved from the DNA. This sample gives 250,000 or so clones in total; roughly 87% of them show up just once. Jointly, the top ten make up around 12% of the sample. Based on the germline V gene, the CDR1 and CDR2 sequences are SGHDT and YYEEEE. Taken from cysteine to phenylalanine, the CDR3 has 12 residues. The sequence is cut down to CDR3 DNA, 36 bases in frame from base 1. A distance of 9 bases separates the germline ends of V and J, which lose 2 bases and 7 bases respectively.

Overall study outcomes, separate from this receptor: A total of 150 to 200 TCR beta chains were listed by the study as associated with cytomegalovirus. The authors suggested that the approach could potentially be extended to other disease states and immunological phenotypes. A later analysis found that TCRs clustered in the first cohort also tended to co-occur in the 120 validation repertoires, with approximately 95% of cluster scores above 0. Most TCR sequences were seen in very few donors, while some public TCRs were found in many individuals. The classifier was reported to diagnose cytomegalovirus status with high specificity and sensitivity in both the original and validation cohorts. In vitro tests confirmed that a few of the cytomegalovirus-associated TCR beta chains recognize cytomegalovirus antigens. A later analysis had no HLA typing for the validation cohort, so co-occurrence there was scored across all 130 or so repertoires.

The donors belonged to the validation cohort of approximately 130 subjects, which was separate from the approximately 680-subject first cohort. For this clone: Its cognate antigen has yet to be identified. Base quality data are lacking; no much larger clone is found one base away.

Material for sequencing was PBMCs. The rearrangement joined TRBV5-6 to TRBJ1-1, and perhaps TRBD1 as D gene, on 5 matching bases. The clonotype was recovered from a young man in good health and CMV-seropositive. The CDR3 reads as follows: CASSFEGVEAFF. Here is the DNA: TGTGCCAGCAGCTTCGAAGGGGTTGAAGCTTTCTTT.